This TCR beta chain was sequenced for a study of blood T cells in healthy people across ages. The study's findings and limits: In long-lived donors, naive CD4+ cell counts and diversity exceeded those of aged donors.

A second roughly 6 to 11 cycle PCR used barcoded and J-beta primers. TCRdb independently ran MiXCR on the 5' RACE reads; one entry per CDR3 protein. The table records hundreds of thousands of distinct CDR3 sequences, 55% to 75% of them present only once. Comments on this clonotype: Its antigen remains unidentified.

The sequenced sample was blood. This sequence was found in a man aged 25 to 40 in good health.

The CDR3 spells CSASLLAGTFSSYNEQFF. The CDR3 region has the DNA TGCAGTGCTAGTCTGCTAGCGGGTACCTTTAGCTCCTACAATGAGCAGTTCTTC. The chain carries TRBV20-1 and TRBJ2-1; TRBD2 matches at 8 bases. This CDR3 is 18 amino acids long. The germline gives CDR1 DFQATT, CDR2 SNEGSKA (reference sequence). The V gene end was trimmed by 3 bases and the J gene end by 0 bases; junction bases not matched to a gene: 13.